Sequencing of this TCR beta chain was carried out in a study of identical twins. This CDR3 region has 14 residues. Germline V gene sequence: CDR1 MDHEN, CDR2 SYDVKM. The V end lost 2 bases, the J end lost 3 bases, and 8 bases lay between the germline ends. TCRdb processed the 5' RACE reads anew with MiXCR; each CDR3 protein has one entry. The table has some 1,600,000 distinct CDR3 sequences, 25% to 35% seen once. Concerning this clonotype itself: Its cognate antigen is unknown.

General study results and limits: Twins' surplus sharing was weaker for beta out-of-frame sequences.

Sequenced input: cord blood. The gene calls are TRBV28 and TRBJ2-4, with no clear D. The clonotype originates from a newborn girl in good health. CDR3 DNA: TGTGCCAGCAGTTTAGTGGGGAACAAAAACATTCAGTACTTC. It specifies CASSLVGNKNIQYF.